The entry below describes one TCR beta chain. Its antigen remains unknown. This entry comes from a study of cytomegalovirus exposure and HLA in healthy donors. PCR primers comprised 60 Vbeta and 13 Jbeta primers. Profiling relied on immunoSEQ multiplex PCR, and the TCRdb table lists in-frame clones only, not all of them. The repertoire has some 120,000 clones, about 16% of them found once; the top ten carry 1.9%. Regarding the study as a whole: CMV antigen specificity was confirmed in vitro for three CMV-associated chains.

The CDR3 extends over 14 amino acids. V shed 0 bases, J shed 10 bases, and the junction held 7 bases outside the gene matches. Per the germline V gene, CDR1 is MNHEY and CDR2 is SMNVEV (reference sequence). This sequence originates from a young woman in good health and CMV-seronegative. Specimen: PBMCs. V is TRBV27 and J is TRBJ2-7, with 9 bases matching TRBD1. The CDR3 DNA sequence: TGTGCCAGCAGTTTATCGGCGGACAGGGGCGGACAGTACTTC. Translating gives CASSLSADRGGQYF.